The next 22 T cell receptor beta chains were all read from a single sample in a study of CXCR3-negative and CXCR3-positive naive CD8 T cells. Overall study findings and caveats: TRB CDR3 hydrophobicity was greater in CXCR3-positive naive cells than in CXCR3-negative naive cells.

Researchers prepared the TRB cDNA libraries using 5' RACE with UMI labels. TCRdb reanalyzed the 5' RACE reads and collapses them to one entry per CDR3 protein, without DNA. This listing includes 130,000 to 150,000 distinct CDR3 sequences. These receptors' antigens are unknown. Sequences were obtained from naive CXCR3+ CD8+ T cells from blood. Subset here: CD45RO-CCR7+CD27+CD95- naive CD8+ T cells expressing CXCR3 (TNR3+). The receptors shown here come from a human donor in good health. Some clones in this sample may be carry-over from other donors' samples.

This chain joins TRBV4-3 and TRBJ1-1; TCRdb returns TRBD1, unconfirmable since there is no DNA. Germline CDR1 is LGHNA and CDR2 is YSLEER. The CDR3 is made up of 15 amino acids. CDR3 loop: CASSPRGDTYTEAFF.

The chain uses TRBV7-2 and TRBJ2-7; TCRdb gives TRBD1 as the D gene, but with no DNA this cannot be confirmed. Germline V gene sequence: CDR1 SGHTA, CDR2 FQGNSA. This CDR3 has 14 residues. This CDR3 is CASSSQGQDAEQYF.

This chain's CDR3 is CASSYEGVNTEAFF. This chain links TRBV6-5 with TRBJ1-1; TCRdb's D call, TRBD1, is unchecked because there is no DNA. The length of the CDR3 is 14 residues. Germline V gene sequence: CDR1 MNHEY, CDR2 SVGAGI.

The CDR3 sequence: CASSVARPGPYTGELFF. The rearrangement links TRBV7-9 to TRBJ2-2; TCRdb's D call of TRBD1 is untestable without DNA. This CDR3 comprises 17 residues. CDR1 is SEHNR, CDR2 FQNEAQ, per germline (reference sequence).

J is TRBJ1-2 and V is TRBV15. The CDR3 totals 13 residues. Germline CDR1 reads LNHNV; CDR2 reads YYDKDF (reference sequence). This CDR3 is CATSRETAYGYTF.

The gene calls are TRBV28 and TRBJ2-7; TCRdb gives TRBD2 as the D gene, but with no DNA this cannot be confirmed. This CDR3 region has 13 residues. Germline loops: CDR1 MDHEN, CDR2 SYDVKM. CDR3 loop: CASRAGGDYEQYF.

This chain uses TRBV4-3 with TRBJ2-3; TCRdb gives TRBD2 as the D gene, but with no DNA this cannot be confirmed. There are 17 residues in the CDR3. Germline V lookup: CDR1 LGHNA, CDR2 YSLEER. CDR3 amino acids: CASSQARRGLAGDTQYF.

The chain carries TRBV7-3 and TRBJ2-1; TCRdb outputs TRBD2, but without DNA this stays unchecked. The CDR3 covers 18 residues. From germline, CDR1 is SGHTA and CDR2 FQGTGA. CDR3: CASSLTWVAGGLLNEQFF. The variable domain in full, completed from reference TRBV7-3 and TRBJ2-1, reads GAGVSQTPSNKVTEKGKYVELRCDPISGHTALYWYRQSLGQGPEFLIYFQGTGAADDSGLPNDRFFAVRPEGSVSTLKIQRTERGDSAVYLCASSLTWVAGGLLNEQFFGPGTRLTVL.

The gene calls are TRBV19 and TRBJ2-7. Germline V gene sequence: CDR1 LNHDA, CDR2 SQIVND (reference sequence). CDR3 length: 12 residues. CDR3 loop: CASSIPGGEQYF.

The rearrangement links TRBV5-1 to TRBJ2-7; without DNA, the TCRdb call of TRBD1 cannot be checked. The CDR3 consists of 14 residues. Germline CDR1 SGHRS, CDR2 YFSETQ. The CDR3 sequence is CASSPGQGAYEQYF. Using reference TRBV5-1 and TRBJ2-7 for the parts outside the CDR3, the full variable domain is KAGVTQTPRYLIKTRGQQVTLSCSPISGHRSVSWYQQTPGQGLQFLFEYFSETQRNKGNFPGRFSGRQFSNSRSEMNVSTLELGDSALYLCASSPGQGAYEQYFGPGTRLTVT.

The gene calls are TRBV29-1 and TRBJ1-2; TCRdb selects TRBD1, and the lack of DNA leaves this call unchecked. In germline, CDR1 is SQVTM, CDR2 ANQGSEA. The CDR3 runs 12 residues. The CDR3 here is CSVDGQGYGYTF.

This rearrangement joins TRBV7-9 to TRBJ2-7; without DNA, the TCRdb call of TRBD1 cannot be checked. The CDR3 has 14 amino acids. CDR1 is SEHNR, CDR2 FQNEAQ, per germline (reference sequence). This CDR3 is CASSHSGASYEQYF.

This rearrangement joins TRBV5-4 to TRBJ2-1; TCRdb lists TRBD1, though no DNA is available to test this call. CDR1 and CDR2 from the germline V gene are SGHNT and YYREEE (reference sequence). The length of the CDR3 is 15 residues. This CDR3 is CASSLATGSYNEQFF.

The chain uses TRBV28 and TRBJ2-2. CDR1 MDHEN and CDR2 SYDVKM come from the germline V gene. This CDR3 contains 14 residues. The CDR3 sequence is CASSFRTTTGELFF. Full variable domain (missing parts from reference TRBV28 and TRBJ2-2): DVKVTQSSRYLVKRTGEKVFLECVQDMDHENMFWYRQDPGLGLRLIYFSYDVKMKEKGDIPEGYSVSREKKERFSLILESASTNQTSMYLCASSFRTTTGELFFGEGSRLTVL.

V gene TRBV20-1 combines with J gene TRBJ1-5; without DNA, the TCRdb call of TRBD1 cannot be checked. CDR3 length: 14 amino acids. Germline CDR1 and CDR2: DFQATT and SNEGSKA (reference sequence). The CDR3 loop is CSASWDEANQPQHF.

The chain recombines TRBV28 with TRBJ2-1. The germline V gene has CDR1 MDHEN and CDR2 SYDVKM. The CDR3 has 14 residues. The CDR3 is CASSPYDEYNEQFF.

The chain joins TRBV29-1 to TRBJ2-1; the TCRdb D gene call, TRBD1, has no DNA to confirm it. Looked up from germline, CDR1 is SQVTM and CDR2 is ANQGSEA. The CDR3 runs to 15 residues. This CDR3 reads CSVYRGLSSYNEPFF.

This rearrangement joins TRBV7-6 to TRBJ2-2; without DNA, the TCRdb call of TRBD2 cannot be checked. CDR3 length: 16 amino acids. CDR1 is SGHVS and CDR2 is FNYEAQ in the germline V gene. The CDR3 loop reads CASSPRAGPNTGELFF.

This chain links TRBV29-1 with TRBJ2-7; TCRdb picks TRBD1, but there is no DNA to check that call. Per the germline V gene, CDR1 is SQVTM and CDR2 is ANQGSEA. The CDR3 is 15 amino acids. The CDR3 here is CSVVPRWSSSYEQYF.

J is TRBJ1-1 and V is TRBV4-3; TCRdb lists TRBD1, though no DNA is available to test this call. The CDR3 extends over 15 amino acids. Looked up from germline, CDR1 is LGHNA and CDR2 is YSLEER. The chain's CDR3 is CASSQDRGKYTEAFF.

The chain recombines TRBV21-1 with TRBJ2-3. TRBV21-1 is a pseudogene locus. The CDR3 spans 12 residues. The CDR3 sequence: CASSKPTDTQYF.

The gene calls are TRBV12-3 or TRBV12-4 and TRBJ1-6. The CDR3 has 12 amino acids. The CDR3 here is CASSLWVTPLHF.